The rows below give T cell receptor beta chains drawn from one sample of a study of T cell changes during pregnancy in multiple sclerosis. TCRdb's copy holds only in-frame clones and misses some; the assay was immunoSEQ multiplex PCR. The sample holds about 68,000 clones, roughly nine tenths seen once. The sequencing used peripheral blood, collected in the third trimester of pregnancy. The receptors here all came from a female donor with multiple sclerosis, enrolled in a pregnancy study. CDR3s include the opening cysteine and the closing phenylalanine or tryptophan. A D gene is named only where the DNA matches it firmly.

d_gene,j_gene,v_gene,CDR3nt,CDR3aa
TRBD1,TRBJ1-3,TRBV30,TGTGCCGCCTCGCAATTCGTGGACAGGGGTTTGGACAGGAACACCATATATTTT,CAASQFVDRGLDRNTIYF
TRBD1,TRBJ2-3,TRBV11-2,TGTGCCAGCAGCATCGGACAGGAAACAGATACGCAGTATTTT,CASSIGQETDTQYF
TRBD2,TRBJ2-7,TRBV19,TGTGCCAGTAGTATAGGAGCAGCGGGGTCCTACGAGCAGTACTTC,CASSIGAAGSYEQYF
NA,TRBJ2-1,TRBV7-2,TGTGCCAGCAGGCGGACAGCTCTCGATGAGCAGTTCTTC,CASRRTALDEQFF
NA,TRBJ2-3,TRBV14,TGTGCCAGCAGCCATATACGGTACACAGATACGCAGTATTTT,CASSHIRYTDTQYF
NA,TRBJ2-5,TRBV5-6,TGTGCCAGCAGCAGCGGTTGGGTAATCCAAGAGACCCAGTACTTC,CASSSGWVIQETQYF
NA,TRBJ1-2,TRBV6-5,TGTGCCAGCAGAAAGAGCGACTATGGCTACACCTTC,CASRKSDYGYTF
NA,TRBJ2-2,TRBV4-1,TGCGCCAGCAGCCAAGATCCCCGGGCCGGGGAGCTGTTTTTT,CASSQDPRAGELFF
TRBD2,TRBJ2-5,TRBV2,TGTGCCAGCACGTTAGCGGGGGCGGAGACCCAGTACTTC,CASTLAGAETQYF
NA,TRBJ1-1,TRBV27,TGTGCCAGCAGACTTGGGGGGGGCACTGAAGCTTTCTTT,CASRLGGGTEAFF
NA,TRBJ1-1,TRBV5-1,TGCGCCAGCAGCCCAGGGAGGGACACTGAAGCTTTCTTT,CASSPGRDTEAFF
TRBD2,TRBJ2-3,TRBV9,TGTGCCAGCAGCGTACAGGGGACTAGCGACGTTGATACGCAGTATTTT,CASSVQGTSDVDTQYF
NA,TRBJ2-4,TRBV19,TGTGCCAGTGAAAGCAGGGGCATAAAAAACATTCAGTACTTC,CASESRGIKNIQYF
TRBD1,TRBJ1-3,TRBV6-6,TGTGCCAGCAGTGGACGGGACAGGGTTGGAAACACCATATATTTT,CASSGRDRVGNTIYF
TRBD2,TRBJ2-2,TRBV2,TGTGCCAGCAGCCTTAGCGGGAGCAACACCGGGGAGCTGTTTTTT,CASSLSGSNTGELFF